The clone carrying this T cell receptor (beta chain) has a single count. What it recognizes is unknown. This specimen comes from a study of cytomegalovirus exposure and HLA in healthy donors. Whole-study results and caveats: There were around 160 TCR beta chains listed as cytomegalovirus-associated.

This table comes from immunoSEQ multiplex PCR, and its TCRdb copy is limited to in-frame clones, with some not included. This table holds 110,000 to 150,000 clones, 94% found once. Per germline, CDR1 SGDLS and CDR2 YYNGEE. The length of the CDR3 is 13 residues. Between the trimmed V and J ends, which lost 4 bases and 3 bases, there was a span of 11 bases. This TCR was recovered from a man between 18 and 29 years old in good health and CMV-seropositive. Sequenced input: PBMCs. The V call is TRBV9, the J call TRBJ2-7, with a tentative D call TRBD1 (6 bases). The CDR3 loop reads CASSPGHDYEQYF. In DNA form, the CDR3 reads TGTGCCAGCAGCCCGGGACACGACTACGAGCAGTACTTC.